A single sample gave rise to the 3 T cell receptor beta chains below, sequenced in a study of OX40 agonist ivuxolimab in advanced cancers. The assay was immunoSEQ multiplex PCR, and TCRdb's table has in-frame clones only and misses some. Here the sample spans approximately 47,000 clones, about 81% being singletons. The sequences come from CD4+ or CD8+ T cells sorted from blood, collected in a trial of the OX40 agonist ivuxolimab. The origin of the receptors is an adult with an advanced solid tumor such as melanoma, head and neck, liver or kidney cancer.

This clone was seen more than once but under ten times. The chain has TRBV11-2 and TRBJ1-1; a possible D gene is TRBD1 (5 bases). This CDR3 is 14 amino acids long. Germline loops: CDR1 SGHAT, CDR2 FQNNGV. Trimming took 5 bases from V and 4 from J, leaving 14 bases between them. Here the CDR3 reads CASSVQGQSTEAFF. DNA of the CDR3: TGTGCCAGCAGCGTCCAGGGTCAGAGCACTGAAGCTTTCTTT.

The rearrangement links TRBV13 to TRBJ1-1; D might be TRBD1 (5 bases). The V and J ends lost 3 bases and 6 bases respectively, with 11 bases between them. CDR1 is PRHDT and CDR2 is FYEKMQ in the germline V gene (reference sequence). The length of the CDR3 is 13 residues. The chain's CDR3 is CASSLGQGSEAFF. For the CDR3, the DNA is TGTGCCAGCAGCTTGGGGCAGGGCTCTGAAGCTTTCTTT.

The rearrangement uses TRBV9 and TRBJ2-7, with D possibly matching TRBD1 (6 bases). The germline CDR1 and CDR2 sequences are SGDLS and YYNGEE. CDR3 length: 14 amino acids. Trimming stripped 2 bases from V and 1 base from J, with 10 bases between. CDR3 residues: CASSVQGLSYEQYF. In DNA, the CDR3 is TGTGCCAGCAGCGTGCAGGGGTTATCCTACGAGCAGTACTTC.